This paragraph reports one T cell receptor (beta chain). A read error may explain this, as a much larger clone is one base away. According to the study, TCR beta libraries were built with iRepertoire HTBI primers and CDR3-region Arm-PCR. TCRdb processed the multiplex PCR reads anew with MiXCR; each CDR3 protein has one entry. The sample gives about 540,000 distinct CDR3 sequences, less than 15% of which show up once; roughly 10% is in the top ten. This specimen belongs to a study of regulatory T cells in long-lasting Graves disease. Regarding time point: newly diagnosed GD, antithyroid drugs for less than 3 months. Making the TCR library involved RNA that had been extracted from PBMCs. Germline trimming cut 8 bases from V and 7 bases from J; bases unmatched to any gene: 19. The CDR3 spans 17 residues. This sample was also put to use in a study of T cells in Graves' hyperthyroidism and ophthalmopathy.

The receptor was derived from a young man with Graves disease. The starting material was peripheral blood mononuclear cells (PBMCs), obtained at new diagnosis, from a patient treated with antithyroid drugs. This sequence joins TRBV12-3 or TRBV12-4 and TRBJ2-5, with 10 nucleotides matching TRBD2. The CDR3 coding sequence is TGTGCCAGCCGAAATGTCAGGGGACTAGCGAACTCAGGGACCCAGTACTTC. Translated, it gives CASRNVRGLANSGTQYF.